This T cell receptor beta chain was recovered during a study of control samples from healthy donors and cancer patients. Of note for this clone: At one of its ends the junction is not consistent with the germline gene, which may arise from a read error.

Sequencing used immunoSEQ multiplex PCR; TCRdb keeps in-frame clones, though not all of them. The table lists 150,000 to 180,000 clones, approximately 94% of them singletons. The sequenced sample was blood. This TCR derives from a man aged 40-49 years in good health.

The CDR3, as DNA: TGTGCCAGCAGATTAGGGGTTATGAACACTGAAGCTTTCTTT. Amino acids: CASRLGVMNTEAFF. The chain joins TRBV7-9 to TRBJ1-1, with TRBD1 as a possible D gene (5 bases). The CDR3 is 14 residues long. In germline, CDR1 is SEHNR, CDR2 FQNEAQ (reference sequence).